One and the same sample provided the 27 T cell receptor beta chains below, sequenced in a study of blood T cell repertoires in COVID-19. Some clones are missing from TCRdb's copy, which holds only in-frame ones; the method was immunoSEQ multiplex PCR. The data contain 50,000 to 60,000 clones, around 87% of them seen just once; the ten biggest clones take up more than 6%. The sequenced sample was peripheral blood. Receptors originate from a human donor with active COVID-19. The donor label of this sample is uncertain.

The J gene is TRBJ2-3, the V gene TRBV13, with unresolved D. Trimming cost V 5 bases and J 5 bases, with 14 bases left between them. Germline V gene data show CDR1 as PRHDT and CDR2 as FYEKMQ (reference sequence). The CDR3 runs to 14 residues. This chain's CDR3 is CASSPAPGEDTQYF. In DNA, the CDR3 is TGTGCCAGCAGCCCCGCCCCAGGTGAAGATACGCAGTATTTT.

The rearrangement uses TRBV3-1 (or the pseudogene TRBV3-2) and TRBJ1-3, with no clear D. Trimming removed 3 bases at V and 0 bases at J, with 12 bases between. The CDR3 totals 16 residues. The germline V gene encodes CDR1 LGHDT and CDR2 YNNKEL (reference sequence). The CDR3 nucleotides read TGTGCCAGCAGCCACCCCTACGACACCTCTGGAAACACCATATATTTT. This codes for CASSHPYDTSGNTIYF.

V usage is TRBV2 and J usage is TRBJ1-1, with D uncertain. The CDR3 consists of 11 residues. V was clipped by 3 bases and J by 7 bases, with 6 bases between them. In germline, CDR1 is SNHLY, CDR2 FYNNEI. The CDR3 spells CASSEEGEAFF. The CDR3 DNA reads TGTGCCAGCAGTGAGGAGGGTGAAGCTTTCTTT.

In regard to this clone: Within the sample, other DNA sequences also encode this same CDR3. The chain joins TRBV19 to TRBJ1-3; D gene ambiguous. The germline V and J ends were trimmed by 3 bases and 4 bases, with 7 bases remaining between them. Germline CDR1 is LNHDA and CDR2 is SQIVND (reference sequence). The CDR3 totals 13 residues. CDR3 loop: CASSISAGNTIYF. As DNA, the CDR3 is TGTGCCAGTAGTATCAGTGCCGGAAACACCATATATTTT.

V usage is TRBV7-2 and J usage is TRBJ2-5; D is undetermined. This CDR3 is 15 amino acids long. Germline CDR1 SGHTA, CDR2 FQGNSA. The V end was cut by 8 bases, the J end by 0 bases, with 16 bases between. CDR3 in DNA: TGTGCCAGCCGTACTGTTTCAGGATACCAAGAGACCCAGTACTTC. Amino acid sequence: CASRTVSGYQETQYF.

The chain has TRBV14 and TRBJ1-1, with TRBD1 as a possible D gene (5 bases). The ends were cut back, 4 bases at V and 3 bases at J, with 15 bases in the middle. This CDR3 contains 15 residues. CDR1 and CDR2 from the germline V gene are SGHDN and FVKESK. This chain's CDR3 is CASSLVFGGDTEAFF. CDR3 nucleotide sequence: TGTGCCAGCAGCCTGGTATTTGGGGGGGACACTGAAGCTTTCTTT.

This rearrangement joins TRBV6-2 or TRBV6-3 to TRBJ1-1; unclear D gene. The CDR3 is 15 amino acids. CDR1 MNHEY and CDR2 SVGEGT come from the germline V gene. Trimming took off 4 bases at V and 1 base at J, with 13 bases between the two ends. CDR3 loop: CASSLLETTNTEAFF. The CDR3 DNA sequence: TGTGCCAGCAGTTTACTAGAGACGACGAACACTGAAGCTTTCTTT.

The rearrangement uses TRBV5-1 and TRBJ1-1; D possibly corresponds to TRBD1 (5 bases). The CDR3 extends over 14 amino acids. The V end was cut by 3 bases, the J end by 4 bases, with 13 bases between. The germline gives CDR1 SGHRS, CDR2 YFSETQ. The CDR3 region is CASSSGGGSTEAFF. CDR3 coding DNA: TGCGCCAGCAGCTCCGGGGGGGGATCCACTGAAGCTTTCTTT.

CDR3 loop: CASSQAGGIETQYF. The CDR3 DNA reads TGTGCCAGCAGCCAAGCGGGGGGGATAGAGACCCAGTACTTC. The chain joins TRBV3-1 (or the pseudogene TRBV3-2) to TRBJ2-5; TRBD2 agrees at 8 bases. The CDR3 consists of 14 residues. Germline CDR1 reads LGHDT; CDR2 reads YNNKEL (reference sequence). Unmatched junction bases numbered 2, after V lost 1 base and J lost 4 bases.

The CDR3 is CASREVGRGDTEAFF. CDR3 coding DNA: TGTGCCAGTAGAGAGGTGGGCAGGGGGGACACTGAAGCTTTCTTT. This chain links TRBV19 with TRBJ1-1, with 7 nucleotides matching TRBD1. Germline CDR1 is LNHDA and CDR2 is SQIVND (reference sequence). The CDR3 is 15 amino acids. V trimming: 6 bases; J trimming: 3 bases; junction bases outside the gene matches: 10. Drawing the rest from reference TRBV19 and TRBJ1-1, the complete variable domain is DGGITQSPKYLFRKEGQNVTLSCEQNLNHDAMYWYRQDPGQGLRLIYYSQIVNDFQKGDIAEGYSVSREKKESFPLTVTSAQKNPTAFYLCASREVGRGDTEAFFGQGTRLTVV.

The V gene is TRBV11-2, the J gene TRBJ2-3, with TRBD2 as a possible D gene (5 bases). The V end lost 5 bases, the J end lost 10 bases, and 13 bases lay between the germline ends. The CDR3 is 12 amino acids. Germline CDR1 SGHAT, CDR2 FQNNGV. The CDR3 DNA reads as TGTGCCAGCAGCCTGAGCGAGGGCGCGCAGTATTTT. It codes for CASSLSEGAQYF.

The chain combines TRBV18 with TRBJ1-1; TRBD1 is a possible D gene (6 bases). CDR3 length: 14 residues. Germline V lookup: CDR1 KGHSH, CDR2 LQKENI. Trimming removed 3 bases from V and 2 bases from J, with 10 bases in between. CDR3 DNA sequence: TGTGCCAGCTCACCTACAGGGTTAAACACTGAAGCTTTCTTT. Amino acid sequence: CASSPTGLNTEAFF.

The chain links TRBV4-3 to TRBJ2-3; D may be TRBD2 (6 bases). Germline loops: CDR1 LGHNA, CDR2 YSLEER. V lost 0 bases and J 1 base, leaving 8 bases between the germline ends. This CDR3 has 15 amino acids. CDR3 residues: CASSQEASGTDTQYF. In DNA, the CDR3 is TGCGCCAGCAGCCAAGAAGCTAGCGGCACAGATACGCAGTATTTT.

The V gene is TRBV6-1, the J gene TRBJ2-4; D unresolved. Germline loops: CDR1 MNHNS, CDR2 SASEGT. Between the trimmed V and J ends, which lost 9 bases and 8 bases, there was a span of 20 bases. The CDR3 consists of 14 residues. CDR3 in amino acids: CASNRPGARDIQYF. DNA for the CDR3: TGTGCCAGTAATCGGCCGGGTGCTCGCGACATTCAGTACTTC.

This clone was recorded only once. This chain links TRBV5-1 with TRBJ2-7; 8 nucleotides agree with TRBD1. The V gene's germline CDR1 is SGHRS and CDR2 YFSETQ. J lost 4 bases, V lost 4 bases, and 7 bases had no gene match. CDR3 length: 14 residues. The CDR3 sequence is CASSRGQGGYEQYF. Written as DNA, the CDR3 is TGCGCCAGCAGCCGAGGACAGGGAGGATACGAGCAGTACTTC.

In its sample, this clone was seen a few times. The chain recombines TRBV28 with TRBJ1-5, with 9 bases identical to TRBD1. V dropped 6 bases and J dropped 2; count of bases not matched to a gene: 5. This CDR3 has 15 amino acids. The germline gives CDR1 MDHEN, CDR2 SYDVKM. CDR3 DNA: TGTGCCAGCAGCAGGACAGGGGCTGGCAATCAGCCCCAGCATTTT. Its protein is CASSRTGAGNQPQHF. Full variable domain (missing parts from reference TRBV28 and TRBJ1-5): DVKVTQSSRYLVKRTGEKVFLECVQDMDHENMFWYRQDPGLGLRLIYFSYDVKMKEKGDIPEGYSVSREKKERFSLILESASTNQTSMYLCASSRTGAGNQPQHFGDGTRLSIL.

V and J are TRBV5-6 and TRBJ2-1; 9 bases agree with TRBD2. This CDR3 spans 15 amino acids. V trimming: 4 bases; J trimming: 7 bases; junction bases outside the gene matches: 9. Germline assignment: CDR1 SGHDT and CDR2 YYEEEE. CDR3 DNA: TGTGCCAGCAGCAACCCTAGCGGGACGGTTAATGAGCAGTTCTTC. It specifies CASSNPSGTVNEQFF.

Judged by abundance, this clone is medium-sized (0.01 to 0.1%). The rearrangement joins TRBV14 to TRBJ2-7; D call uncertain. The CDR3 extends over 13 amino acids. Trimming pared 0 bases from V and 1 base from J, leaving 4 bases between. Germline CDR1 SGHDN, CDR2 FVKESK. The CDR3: CASSQDRSYEQYF. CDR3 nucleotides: TGTGCCAGCAGCCAAGATCGGTCCTACGAGCAGTACTTC.

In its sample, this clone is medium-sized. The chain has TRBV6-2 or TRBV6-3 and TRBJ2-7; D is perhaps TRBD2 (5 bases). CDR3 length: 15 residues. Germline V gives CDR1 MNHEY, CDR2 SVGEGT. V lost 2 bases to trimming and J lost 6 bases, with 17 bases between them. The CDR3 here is CASSYLSVGLSEQYF. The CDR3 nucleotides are TGTGCCAGCAGTTACCTTTCCGTCGGACTCTCCGAGCAGTACTTC.

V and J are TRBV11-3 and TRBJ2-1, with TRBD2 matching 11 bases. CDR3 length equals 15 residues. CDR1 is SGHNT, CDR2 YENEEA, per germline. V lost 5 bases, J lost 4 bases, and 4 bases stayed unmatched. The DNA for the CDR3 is TGTGCCAGCAGCCCTAGACTAGCGGGGTACAATGAGCAGTTCTTC. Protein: CASSPRLAGYNEQFF.

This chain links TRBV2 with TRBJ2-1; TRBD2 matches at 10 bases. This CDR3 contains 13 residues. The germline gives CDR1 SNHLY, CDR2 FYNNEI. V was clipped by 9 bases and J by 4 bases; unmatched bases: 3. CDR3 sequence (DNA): TGTGCCAGTACTAGCGGGGTATACAATGAGCAGTTCTTC. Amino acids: CASTSGVYNEQFF.

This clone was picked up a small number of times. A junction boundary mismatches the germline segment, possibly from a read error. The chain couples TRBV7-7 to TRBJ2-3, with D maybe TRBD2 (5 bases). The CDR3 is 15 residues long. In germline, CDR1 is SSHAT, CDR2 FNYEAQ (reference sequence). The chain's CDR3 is CASSLRAHPTDTQYF. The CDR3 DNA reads TGTGCTAGCAGCTTGAGGGCCCACCCCACAGATACGCAGTATTTT. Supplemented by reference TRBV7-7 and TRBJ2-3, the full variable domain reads GAGVSQSPRYKVTKRGQDVTLRCDPISSHATLYWYQQALGQGPEFLTYFNYEAQPDKSGLPSDRFSAERPEGSISTLTIQRTEQRDSAMYRCASSLRAHPTDTQYFGPGTRLTVL.

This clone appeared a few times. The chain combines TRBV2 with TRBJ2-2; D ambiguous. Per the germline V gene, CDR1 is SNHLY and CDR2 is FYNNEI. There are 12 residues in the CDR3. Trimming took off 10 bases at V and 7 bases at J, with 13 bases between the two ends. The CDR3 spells CATSRRYGELFF. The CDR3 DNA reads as TGTGCCACTTCTAGGCGCTACGGGGAGCTGTTTTTT.

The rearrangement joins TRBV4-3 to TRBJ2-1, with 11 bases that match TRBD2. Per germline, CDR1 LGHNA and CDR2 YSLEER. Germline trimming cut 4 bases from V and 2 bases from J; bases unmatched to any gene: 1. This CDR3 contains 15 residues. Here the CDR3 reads CASSLGLAAYNEQFF. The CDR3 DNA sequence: TGCGCCAGCAGCCTGGGACTAGCGGCCTACAATGAGCAGTTCTTC.

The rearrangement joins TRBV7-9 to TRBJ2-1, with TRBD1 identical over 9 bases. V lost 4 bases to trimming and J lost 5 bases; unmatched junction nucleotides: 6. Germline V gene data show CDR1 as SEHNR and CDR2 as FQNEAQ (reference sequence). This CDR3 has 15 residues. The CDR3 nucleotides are TGTGCCAGCAGCTGGGGGGACAGGGACAACAATGAGCAGTTCTTC. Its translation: CASSWGDRDNNEQFF.

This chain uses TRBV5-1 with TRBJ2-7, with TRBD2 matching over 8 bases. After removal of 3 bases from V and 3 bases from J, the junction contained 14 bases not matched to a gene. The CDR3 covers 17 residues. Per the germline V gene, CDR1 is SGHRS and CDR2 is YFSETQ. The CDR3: CASSSPSGSGPVYEQYF. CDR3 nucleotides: TGCGCCAGCAGCTCCCCAAGCGGGAGTGGTCCCGTCTACGAGCAGTACTTC.

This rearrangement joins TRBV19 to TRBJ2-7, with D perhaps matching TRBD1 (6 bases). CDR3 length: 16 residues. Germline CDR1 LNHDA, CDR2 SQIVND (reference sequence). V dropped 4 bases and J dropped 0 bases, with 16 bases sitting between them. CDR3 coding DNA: TGTGCCAGTAGTAAAAAAACAGGGACCAGCTCCTACGAGCAGTACTTC. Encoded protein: CASSKKTGTSSYEQYF. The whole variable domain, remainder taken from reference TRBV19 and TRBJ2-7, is DGGITQSPKYLFRKEGQNVTLSCEQNLNHDAMYWYRQDPGQGLRLIYYSQIVNDFQKGDIAEGYSVSREKKESFPLTVTSAQKNPTAFYLCASSKKTGTSSYEQYFGPGTRLTVT.